This T cell receptor beta chain comes out of a study of regulatory T cells in long-lasting Graves disease. Assembly of TCR beta libraries relied on iRepertoire HTBI primers together with Arm-PCR of CDR3 regions. TCRdb reprocessed the multiplex PCR reads via MiXCR and lists one record per CDR3 protein. Here the sample spans a few hundred thousand distinct CDR3 sequences, approximately 15% being singletons. Germline loops: CDR1 SGDLS, CDR2 YYNGEE. This CDR3 has 13 amino acids. V dropped 2 bases and J dropped 6; count of bases not matched to a gene: 3. Study-level results: TCR diversity was lower in persistent Graves' patients than in newly diagnosed ones.

This clonotype was observed many times. As yet, its antigen is unknown. Sample time point: newly diagnosed GD, antithyroid drugs for less than 3 months. Extracted RNA from PBMCs served as the source of the TCR library. These data also formed part of another study, on T cells in Graves' hyperthyroidism and ophthalmopathy. As reported in that work: Clonotypes that were expanded in thyroid above 0.001 mostly appeared in blood too.

The receptor's source is a woman aged 40 to 55 with Graves disease. Material: peripheral blood mononuclear cells (PBMCs), obtained at new diagnosis, from a patient treated with antithyroid drugs. The chain combines TRBV9 with TRBJ2-3; 7 nucleotides align to TRBD1. The DNA of the CDR3 is TGTGCCAGCAGCGTGACAGGGATGGATACGCAGTATTTT. Its translation: CASSVTGMDTQYF. Complete variable domain (other parts from reference TRBV9 and TRBJ2-3): DSGVTQTPKHLITATGQRVTLRCSPRSGDLSVYWYQQSLDQGLQFLIQYYNGEERAKGNILERFSAQQFPDLHSELNLSSLELGDSALYFCASSVTGMDTQYFGPGTRLTVL.